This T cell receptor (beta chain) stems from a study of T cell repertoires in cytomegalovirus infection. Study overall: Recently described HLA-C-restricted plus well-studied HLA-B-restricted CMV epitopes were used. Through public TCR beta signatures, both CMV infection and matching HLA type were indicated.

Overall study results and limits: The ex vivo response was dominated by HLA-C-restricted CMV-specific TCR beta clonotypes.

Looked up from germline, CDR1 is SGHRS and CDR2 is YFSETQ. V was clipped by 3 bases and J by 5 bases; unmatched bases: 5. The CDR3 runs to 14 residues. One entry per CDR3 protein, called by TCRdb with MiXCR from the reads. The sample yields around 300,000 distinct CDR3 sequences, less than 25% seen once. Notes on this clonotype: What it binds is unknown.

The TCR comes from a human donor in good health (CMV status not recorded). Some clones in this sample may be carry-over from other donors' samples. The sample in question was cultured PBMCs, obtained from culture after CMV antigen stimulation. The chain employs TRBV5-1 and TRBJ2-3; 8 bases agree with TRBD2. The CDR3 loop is CASSSGGVRDTQYF. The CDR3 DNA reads TGCGCCAGCAGCTCGGGGGGGGTGAGAGATACGCAGTATTTT. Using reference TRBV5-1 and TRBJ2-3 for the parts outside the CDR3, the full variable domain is KAGVTQTPRYLIKTRGQQVTLSCSPISGHRSVSWYQQTPGQGLQFLFEYFSETQRNKGNFPGRFSGRQFSNSRSEMNVSTLELGDSALYLCASSSGGVRDTQYFGPGTRLTVL.